These 12 T cell receptor beta chains originate from one sample sequenced in a study of blood T cell repertoires in COVID-19. Clones were sequenced by immunoSEQ multiplex PCR, and TCRdb holds only the in-frame ones, with some missing. The data show a few hundred thousand clones, approximately 90% seen once. Sequences were obtained from peripheral blood. All receptors come from a man younger than 45 with acute or convalescent COVID-19.

Written as DNA, the CDR3 is TGCGCCAGCAGCCAAGTTAATTATGGCTACACCTTC. Protein: CASSQVNYGYTF. This rearrangement joins TRBV4-1 to TRBJ1-2; D remains unclear. Germline assignment: CDR1 MGHRA and CDR2 YSYEKL. With 1 base removed from V and 5 bases from J, the gap between germline ends came to 5 bases. This CDR3 has 12 residues.

The rearrangement uses TRBV7-3 and TRBJ1-6; no clear D. Trimming shortened V by 2 bases and J by 0 bases, and 8 bases separated the two germline ends. Germline values: CDR1 SGHTA, CDR2 FQGTGA. CDR3 size: 16 residues. The CDR3 nucleotides are TGTGCCAGCAGCTTACATTCACACTCCTATAATTCACCCCTCCACTTT. Residues: CASSLHSHSYNSPLHF.

J is TRBJ2-1 and V is TRBV4-1, with TRBD2 identical over 8 bases. The CDR3 loop spans 14 amino acids. Losses at the gene ends were 0 bases for V and 14 bases for J; bases not matched to a gene: 9. Germline-derived CDR1 and CDR2 are MGHRA and YSYEKL. CDR3 sequence (DNA): TGCGCCAGCAGCCAAGAGGTGAGCGGGAGTGGAAAGTTCTTC. Its protein product is CASSQEVSGSGKFF.

J is TRBJ2-7 and V is TRBV4-1; 7 bases are shared with TRBD1. V shed 8 bases and J 0 bases; nucleotides not matched to a gene: 7. CDR1 and CDR2 from the germline V gene are MGHRA and YSYEKL. The CDR3 spans 14 residues. CDR3 nucleotides: TGCGCCAGCGGACCGGGACAGAGCTCCTACGAGCAGTACTTC. This codes for CASGPGQSSYEQYF.

A few counts support this clone. CDR3 nucleotides: TGTGCCAGCAGCCAAGAGGGCAGTTCAAATGAAAAACTGTTTTTT. This gives the protein CASSQEGSSNEKLFF. The rearrangement joins TRBV3-1 (or the pseudogene TRBV3-2) to TRBJ1-4; D unclear. Germline CDR1 LGHDT, CDR2 YNNKEL (reference sequence). The CDR3 loop spans 15 amino acids. V was shortened by 0 bases and J by 5 bases, with 10 bases between the two germline ends.

The chain links TRBV19 to TRBJ2-1, with TRBD2 matching over 9 bases. After removal of 2 bases from V and 2 bases from J, the junction contained 13 bases not matched to a gene. This CDR3 region has 19 residues. Looked up from germline, CDR1 is LNHDA and CDR2 is SQIVND (reference sequence). The CDR3 reads CASSIRVEGLAEAYNEQFF. In nucleotides, the CDR3 is TGTGCCAGTAGTATAAGGGTAGAGGGACTAGCTGAGGCCTACAATGAGCAGTTCTTC.

J is TRBJ2-1 and V is TRBV7-9, with a possible D match to TRBD1 (6 bases). Trimming pared 5 bases from V and 15 bases from J, leaving 20 bases between. The germline CDR1 and CDR2 sequences are SEHNR and FQNEAQ (reference sequence). This CDR3 has 13 amino acids. CDR3 in DNA: TGTGCCAGCAGCGTCTCGCACGGGACACCCGCGTTCTTC. It yields the protein CASSVSHGTPAFF.

In this sample, this clone turned up once. This chain connects TRBV27 to TRBJ1-1, with D uncertain. This CDR3 is built from 14 residues. V was shortened by 3 bases and J by 4 bases, with 12 bases between the two germline ends. CDR1 is MNHEY, CDR2 SMNVEV, per germline (reference sequence). The CDR3 DNA is TGTGCCAGCAGTTTCCATACAAGAAGCACTGAAGCTTTCTTT. Translation: CASSFHTRSTEAFF.

This clone has just a few counts. The chain links TRBV5-4 to TRBJ1-2; 7 positions match TRBD1. V dropped 3 bases and J dropped 4; count of bases not matched to a gene: 3. The germline gives CDR1 SGHNT, CDR2 YYREEE (reference sequence). This CDR3 contains 13 residues. Here the CDR3 DNA reads TGTGCCAGCAGCTCGGACAGGAGCTATGGCTACACCTTC. The encoded protein is CASSSDRSYGYTF.

The chain has TRBV10-3 and TRBJ1-6; unclear D gene. Germline V gives CDR1 ENHRY, CDR2 SYGVKD. V lost 9 bases and J 7 bases, leaving 16 bases between the germline ends. This CDR3 region has 14 residues. DNA of the CDR3: TGTGCCATTCGAGAGCCGGTGGTCAATTCACCCCTCCACTTT. Its translation: CAIREPVVNSPLHF.

This chain uses TRBV5-1 with TRBJ2-7; TRBD1 agrees at 10 bases. The CDR3 has 21 amino acids. Germline V lookup: CDR1 SGHRS, CDR2 YFSETQ. V shed 3 bases and J 5 bases; nucleotides not matched to a gene: 26. The CDR3 loop is CASSSRLTRTDPGQGRHEQYF. As DNA, the CDR3 is TGCGCCAGCAGCTCTCGATTAACCCGTACGGACCCGGGACAGGGGAGACACGAGCAGTACTTC.

This clone came up once. J is TRBJ2-2 and V is TRBV6-1, with 7 bases aligning to TRBD1. Per germline, CDR1 MNHNS and CDR2 SASEGT. Trimming removed 2 bases from V and 11 bases from J; junction bases left unmatched: 17. The CDR3 is made up of 17 amino acids. The CDR3 protein is CASSEILGGQRLGELFF. The CDR3, as DNA: TGTGCCAGCAGTGAAATATTAGGGGGCCAACGCCTGGGAGAGCTGTTTTTT.